The 29 T cell receptor beta chains below come from one sample, sequenced in a study of tumor-infiltrating lymphocytes in primary liver carcinoma. cDNA specific to TCR beta was made from approximately 0.55 ug of total RNA, with a constant-region primer employed for priming. Nested multiplex PCR, run for three rounds with slightly modified ARM-PCR, yielded TCR beta libraries. TRBV1-TRBV30 forward primers and a C-beta reverse primer were used in the first two PCR rounds, which each ran for ten to eleven cycles. TCRdb called the multiplex PCR reads again in MiXCR, with one record for every CDR3 protein. Here the sample spans 70,000 to 95,000 distinct CDR3 sequences, over 60% being singletons. Without any cell sorting, roughly 18-30 mg of bulk tissue yielded co-extracted RNA and DNA. The source material was liver tumor tissue from sampling region 4. The subset: tumor region T4, right-lateral pole. Receptors were obtained from a man between 40 and 49 years old with primary liver carcinoma and hepatitis B virus infection.

The chain uses TRBV4-1 and TRBJ2-5; D call uncertain. Germline-derived CDR1 and CDR2 are MGHRA and YSYEKL. Trimming stripped 0 bases from V and 2 bases from J, with 19 bases between. This CDR3 spans 18 amino acids. The CDR3 DNA sequence: TGCGCCAGCAGCCAAGATCCTTCCCGGGTCCGATTGCAAGAGACCCAGTACTTC. Its translation: CASSQDPSRVRLQETQYF.

As for this clonotype: A junction boundary mismatches the germline segment, possibly from a read error. The V gene is TRBV10-3, the J gene TRBJ2-2; D may be TRBD1 (6 bases). In germline, CDR1 is ENHRY, CDR2 SYGVKD. This CDR3 is built from 13 residues. CDR3 DNA sequence: TGTACCATCCAACAGGGAGACACCGGGGAGCTGTATTTT. Translated: CTIQQGDTGELYF.

The chain has TRBV9 and TRBJ2-3, with a tentative D call TRBD2 (5 bases). This CDR3 region has 15 residues. Per germline, CDR1 SGDLS and CDR2 YYNGEE. V was pared by 0 bases and J by 4 bases, with 12 bases between. CDR3 loop: CASSVAGLSADTQYF. CDR3 DNA sequence: TGTGCCAGCAGCGTAGCCGGACTGTCTGCAGATACGCAGTATTTT.

This clonotype has a count of ten or more. The CDR3 region is CASSYADTEAFF. CDR3 nucleotides: TGTGCCAGCAGTTACGCTGACACTGAAGCTTTCTTT. The V call is TRBV6-6, the J call TRBJ1-1, with D unclear. Germline V lookup: CDR1 MNHNY, CDR2 SVGAGI (reference sequence). The V end was cut by 2 bases, the J end by 3 bases, with 4 bases between. The CDR3 contains 12 residues.

Notes on this clonotype: The DNA is left out, because the CDR3 cannot be placed on it with certainty; the CDR3 is given as TCRdb lists it. The genes are TRBV11-2 and TRBJ2-3; the D call of TRBD1 is as the table states it, not checked on the DNA. Germline loops: CDR1 SGHAT, CDR2 FQNNGV. The CDR3 totals 16 residues, both ends included. The CDR3 here is CATSFAWAGGADTLYF.

This clonotype has at least ten counts. This chain uses TRBV4-2 with TRBJ2-1, with D hard to call. Germline V CDR1 and CDR2: LGHNA, YNFKEQ. Trimming cost V 1 base and J 0 bases, with 13 bases left between them. This CDR3 has 17 amino acids. CDR3 protein: CASSQGIAPSSYNEQFF. In DNA form, the CDR3 reads TGTGCCAGCAGCCAAGGGATAGCTCCGAGCTCCTACAATGAGCAGTTCTTC.

This clonotype has a count of ten or more. The chain combines TRBV28 with TRBJ1-1; D call uncertain. Germline V gives CDR1 MDHEN, CDR2 SYDVKM. Trimming removed 3 bases from V and 5 bases from J, with 13 bases in between. This CDR3 has 14 amino acids. As DNA, the CDR3 is TGTGCCAGCAGTTTCTACGATCCCGAGACTGAAGCTTTCTTT. This gives the protein CASSFYDPETEAFF.

Of note for this clonotype: The conserved phenylalanine or tryptophan normally closing the CDR3 is absent here, so this likely arose from a read error. The chain recombines TRBV6-5 with TRBJ2-1; no clear D gene. The CDR3 spans 16 residues. From germline, CDR1 is MNHEY and CDR2 SVGAGI. The CDR3 sequence is CVSSPRGRLGYNEQFL. The CDR3 DNA reads TGTGTCAGCAGCCCGCGAGGAAGGCTCGGGTACAATGAGCAGTTCCTC.

This clonotype was detected a few times. Since a much larger clone is just one base distant, this may be a read error. The chain recombines TRBV6-2 or TRBV6-3 with TRBJ2-7; 11 bases fit TRBD2. V was pared by 4 bases and J by 0 bases, with 2 bases of the junction left unmatched. Germline V lookup: CDR1 MNHEY, CDR2 SVGEGT. The CDR3 spans 15 residues. CDR3 in DNA: TGTGCCAGCAGTTGCACTAGCGGGAGCTCCTACGAGCAGTACTTC. It specifies CASSCTSGSSYEQYF.

This clonotype has just a few counts. With a much larger clone just one base away, this may be a read error. The rearrangement joins TRBV6-5 to TRBJ2-3, with D perhaps being TRBD1 or TRBD2 (8 bases each). CDR1 is MNHEY, CDR2 SVGAGI, per germline. CDR3 length: 14 amino acids. DNA for the CDR3: TGTGCCAGCAGAGGACAGGGAGCGGGAGATGCGCAGTATTTT. Translation: CASRGQGAGDAQYF.

At least ten counts were recorded for this clonotype. V is TRBV28 and J is TRBJ2-2, with D possibly TRBD1 on 5 matching bases. The CDR3 totals 16 residues. The V and J ends lost 6 bases and 0 bases respectively, with 14 bases between them. The germline gives CDR1 MDHEN, CDR2 SYDVKM. The CDR3 bases are TGTGCCAGCAGAATCCAGGGCCTTGCGAACACCGGGGAGCTGTTTTTT. Translating gives CASRIQGLANTGELFF. Drawing the rest from reference TRBV28 and TRBJ2-2, the complete variable domain is DVKVTQSSRYLVKRTGEKVFLECVQDMDHENMFWYRQDPGLGLRLIYFSYDVKMKEKGDIPEGYSVSREKKERFSLILESASTNQTSMYLCASRIQGLANTGELFFGEGSRLTVL.

The count of this clonotype is one. Because it lacks the conserved phenylalanine or tryptophan at the end, this CDR3 is likely a read error. V is TRBV10-3 and J is TRBJ2-5, with D perhaps matching TRBD2 (6 bases). This CDR3 is built from 13 residues. Germline loops: CDR1 ENHRY, CDR2 SYGVKD. Trimming took 3 bases from V and 2 from J, leaving 7 bases between them. The CDR3 nucleotides read TGTGCCATCAGTGATAGCGGTCAAGAGACCCAGTACATC. The encoded protein is CAISDSGQETQYI.

Points on this clonotype: At one of its ends the junction is not consistent with the germline gene, which may arise from a read error. The V gene is TRBV10-3, the J gene TRBJ1-1; TRBD1 matches 7 bases. The V gene's germline CDR1 is ENHRY and CDR2 SYGVKD. The CDR3 sequence is 13 residues long. The CDR3 spells CAAGGMQNHEAFF. The CDR3 DNA is TGTGCCGCAGGGGGGATGCAGAACCATGAGGCTTTCTTC.

For this clonotype: At one end the junction does not follow the germline gene, possibly because of a read error. This chain links TRBV4-2 with TRBJ1-2; 10 bases line up with TRBD1. Germline CDR1 reads LGHNA; CDR2 reads YNFKEQ. The CDR3 is 15 amino acids. The CDR3 sequence is CASSQGQGANYGYTF. DNA of the CDR3: TGTGCCAGCAGCCAAGGACAGGGGGCAAACTATGGCTACACCTTT.

Turning to this clonotype: One base away lies a much larger clone, so this may be a sequencing read error. This CDR3 fails to terminate in the conserved phenylalanine or tryptophan, so it likely reflects a read error. V gene TRBV30 combines with J gene TRBJ2-7; D might be TRBD1 (5 bases). The CDR3 has 14 residues. Germline CDR1 GTSNPN, CDR2 SVGIG (reference sequence). Trimming left V 1 base short and J 4 bases short, with 14 bases between. CDR3 loop: CAWSEPGLGYEQYS. The CDR3 region has the DNA TGTGCCTGGAGTGAGCCAGGGCTGGGTTACGAGCAGTACTCC.

Of note for this clonotype: An end of the junction differs from the germline gene, which may be a read error. CDR3 DNA sequence: TGTGTCAGCAGATGGGACCCGAACACTGAAGCTTTCTTT. Protein: CVSRWDPNTEAFF. The chain employs TRBV6-2 or TRBV6-3 and TRBJ1-1; D is possibly TRBD1 (5 bases). This CDR3 comprises 13 residues. The germline V gene encodes CDR1 MNHEY and CDR2 SVGEGT.

In its sample, this clonotype was seen a few times. The junction and the germline gene differ at one end; a read error may be behind it. The V and J genes are TRBV6-5 and TRBJ2-7, with 14 bases aligning to TRBD2. The germline gives CDR1 MNHEY, CDR2 SVGAGI. CDR3 length: 15 amino acids. CDR3 sequence: CASSRGLAGECEQYF. CDR3 nucleotides: TGTGCTAGCAGCCGGGGACTAGCGGGAGAATGCGAGCAGTACTTC.

This clonotype was detected ten times or more. The genes are TRBV28 and TRBJ1-1; TRBD1 matches at 10 bases. The V gene's germline CDR1 is MDHEN and CDR2 SYDVKM. The CDR3 has 15 amino acids. V lost 8 bases to trimming and J lost 0 bases; unmatched junction nucleotides: 6. This CDR3 is CASPPGTGVNTEAFF. For the CDR3, the DNA is TGTGCCAGCCCTCCCGGGACAGGGGTGAACACTGAAGCTTTCTTT.

With regard to this clonotype: The CDR3 end shows no conserved phenylalanine or tryptophan, and so a read error is likely. No DNA is shown, since the ends of the CDR3 on it are uncertain; the CDR3 is the one TCRdb lists. Here the CDR3 reads CASITQENTEALL. The chain has TRBV6-5 and TRBJ1-1; the table assigns TRBD1, which was not confirmed against the DNA. The CDR3 has 13 residues if both end residues are counted. In germline, CDR1 is MNHEY, CDR2 SVGAGI.

To note about this clonotype: One base away lies a much larger clone, so this may be a sequencing read error. The chain carries TRBV6-2 or TRBV6-3 and TRBJ2-5; the D gene could be TRBD1 or TRBD2 (6 bases each). Germline V lookup: CDR1 MNHEY, CDR2 SVGEGT. The V and J ends lost 2 bases and 13 bases respectively, with 23 bases between them. CDR3 length equals 15 residues. CDR3 coding DNA: TGTGCCAGCAGTTACCCTCCTGGGCCGCCGGGGGCCCGGTACTTC. Encoded protein: CASSYPPGPPGARYF.

The gene calls are TRBV10-1 and TRBJ1-2, with D maybe TRBD1 (5 bases). Germline V CDR1 and CDR2: WNHNN, SYGVQD (reference sequence). This CDR3 is 13 amino acids long. Trimming took off 0 bases at V and 13 bases at J, with 15 bases between the two ends. CDR3 coding DNA: TGCGCCAGCAGTGAGTCAAGGGACTATGGCATCACCTTC. Its protein product is CASSESRDYGITF.

On this clonotype itself: Without the conserved terminal phenylalanine or tryptophan, this CDR3 likely stems from a read error. The V and J genes are TRBV6-1 and TRBJ1-2; D is unclear. Germline V gene data show CDR1 as MNHNS and CDR2 as SASEGT. This CDR3 is built from 16 residues. The CDR3 here is CVSSEALWGVAYGYTL. As DNA, the CDR3 is TGTGTCAGCAGTGAAGCGCTCTGGGGAGTAGCCTATGGCTACACCCTC.

Comment on this clonotype: The junction departs from germline at one end; a sequencing error may be responsible. The chain couples TRBV6-1 to TRBJ2-5; D might be TRBD1 or TRBD2, each matching 5 bases. This CDR3 spans 13 amino acids. CDR1 is MNHNS, CDR2 SASEGT, per germline. CDR3 in amino acids: CANTREIQEIQYF. The DNA for the CDR3 is TGTGCCAACACCAGGGAGATCCAAGAGATCCAGTACTTC.

This clonotype showed up just once. The CDR3 does not end in the conserved phenylalanine or tryptophan, so this is likely a read error. No DNA is shown, since the ends of the CDR3 on it are uncertain; the CDR3 is the one TCRdb lists. This chain connects TRBV5-1 to TRBJ2-5; the DNA was not compared with TRBD1, the D call given in the table. Germline CDR1 SGHRS, CDR2 YFSETQ. The CDR3 spans 15 amino acids, including both terminal residues. The CDR3 region is CASSWSRTGDETKYL.

This clonotype was found many times. This CDR3 reads CASSRQVNYGYTF. CDR3 in DNA: TGTGCCAGCAGCAGACAGGTTAACTATGGCTACACCTTC. The chain recombines TRBV12-3 or TRBV12-4 with TRBJ1-2, with D maybe TRBD1 (6 bases). The CDR3 consists of 13 residues. Trimming took 6 bases from V and 1 from J, leaving 9 bases between them.

This clonotype came up once. This chain connects TRBV29-1 to TRBJ2-1; D tentatively reads TRBD1 or TRBD2 (5 bases each). The CDR3 covers 12 residues. Germline V CDR1 and CDR2: SQVTM, ANQGSEA. The germline V and J ends were trimmed by 6 bases and 7 bases, with 13 bases remaining between them. This chain's CDR3 is CSVIVGPNEQFF. Written as DNA, the CDR3 is TGCAGCGTGATAGTGGGACCTAATGAGCAGTTCTTC.

This clonotype was picked up a small number of times. The junction differs from germline at one of its ends, possibly a read error. Written as DNA, the CDR3 is TGTGTCATCAGTGAAACGAGTAGCGACGAGGAGTACTTC. This encodes CVISETSSDEEYF. This chain uses TRBV10-3 with TRBJ2-7, with a possible D match to TRBD2 (5 bases). This CDR3 is 13 amino acids long. CDR1 ENHRY and CDR2 SYGVKD come from the germline V gene.

Note on this clonotype: At one end the junction does not follow the germline gene, possibly because of a read error. The CDR3 loop reads CANSPLGVGGEAQYF. CDR3 bases: TGCGCCAACAGCCCATTGGGGGTTGGGGGAGAGGCCCAGTACTTC. The genes are TRBV5-1 and TRBJ2-5, with D perhaps being TRBD1 or TRBD2 (5 bases each). In germline, CDR1 is SGHRS, CDR2 YFSETQ. The CDR3 consists of 15 residues.

In regard to this clonotype: A read error is possible here, since a much larger clone lies one base away. The J gene is TRBJ2-5, the V gene TRBV5-1; 9 bases are shared with TRBD2. After removal of 4 bases from V and 3 bases from J, the junction contained 7 bases not matched to a gene. Germline-derived CDR1 and CDR2 are SGHRS and YFSETQ. The length of the CDR3 is 15 residues. The CDR3 reads CASSTGTSRKETQYF. In nucleotides, the CDR3 is TGCGCCAGCAGCACCGGGACTAGCAGGAAAGAGACCCAGTACTTC.